Below are 9 T cell receptor beta chains sequenced from a single sample in a study of cytomegalovirus exposure and HLA in healthy donors (dated by TCRdb to the late 2010s). Library construction relied on the immunoSEQ multiplex PCR assay. A mixture of 60 forward primers for TCR Vbeta segments and 13 reverse primers for TCR Jbeta segments was used in the multiplex PCR. TCRdb mirrors the immuneACCESS table, restricted to in-frame sequences. Some clones are absent from its copies; in checked studies, under half trace to an unresolved V gene, and the reason for the others is unknown. The table for this sample lists some 94,000 clones; about 78% of them were counted only once. The biggest ten clones account for around 3% of the sample. The sequenced sample was PBMCs. The origin of the receptors is a man aged 40-49 years in good health and CMV-seronegative.

This chain connects TRBV2 to TRBJ2-7; the D gene is possibly TRBD1 (6 bases). From germline, CDR1 is SNHLY and CDR2 FYNNEI. V shed 4 bases and J shed 0 bases, with 13 bases lying between them. There are 15 residues in the CDR3. In nucleotides, the CDR3 is TGTGCCAGCAGTGCAGAACAGGGCAGCTCCTACGAGCAGTACTTC. It translates to CASSAEQGSSYEQYF.

This chain links TRBV7-9 with TRBJ2-5; 9 positions match TRBD2. Per the germline V gene, CDR1 is SEHNR and CDR2 is FQNEAQ (reference sequence). V trimming: 3 bases; J trimming: 5 bases; junction bases outside the gene matches: 7. This CDR3 contains 15 residues. The CDR3 protein is CASSLRGGLQETQYF. CDR3 nucleotides: TGTGCCAGCAGCTTGCGGGGGGGCCTCCAGGAGACCCAGTACTTC.

The chain uses TRBV5-4 and TRBJ2-3; 11 nucleotides match TRBD2. J gave up 4 bases and V 3 bases, and 7 bases lay outside the gene matches. Germline V gene sequence: CDR1 SGHNT, CDR2 YYREEE (reference sequence). There are 16 residues in the CDR3. The DNA for the CDR3 is TGTGCCAGCAGCTCGATAGCGGGGGGGCCCCCAGATACGCAGTATTTT. Encoded protein: CASSSIAGGPPDTQYF.

V is TRBV28 and J is TRBJ2-1; TRBD1 might be the D (6 bases). Germline CDR1 MDHEN, CDR2 SYDVKM. This CDR3 region has 13 residues. The V end was cut by 3 bases, the J end by 3 bases, with 6 bases between. The CDR3 loop reads CASSLDSYNEQFF. The DNA for the CDR3 is TGTGCCAGCAGTTTGGACAGCTACAATGAGCAGTTCTTC.

CDR3 loop: CASSLVLADLYEQYF. The CDR3 DNA sequence: TGCGCCAGCAGCTTGGTGCTAGCGGATTTATACGAGCAGTACTTC. The chain joins TRBV5-1 to TRBJ2-7, with 7 bases aligning to TRBD2. Unmatched junction bases numbered 7, after V lost 0 bases and J lost 4 bases. Germline CDR1 SGHRS, CDR2 YFSETQ. This CDR3 comprises 15 residues.

This clone was seen a handful of times. The chain joins TRBV5-4 to TRBJ1-2; 9 nucleotides match TRBD1. The CDR3 is made up of 15 amino acids. The germline CDR1 and CDR2 sequences are SGHNT and YYREEE (reference sequence). The V and J ends lost 1 base and 8 bases, in that order; junction bases with no gene match: 9. CDR3 sequence (DNA): TGTGCCAGCAGCTTGACGGGGACAGGGTTTCGGGGCTACACCTTC. It is translated as CASSLTGTGFRGYTF.

This clone was detected only once. The chain couples TRBV2 to TRBJ2-4, with TRBD1 matching 9 bases. Per the germline V gene, CDR1 is SNHLY and CDR2 is FYNNEI. The CDR3 length is 12 residues. Unmatched junction bases numbered 2, after V lost 6 bases and J lost 8 bases. The CDR3 DNA reads TGTGCCAGCAGGGGACAGGGTGACATTCAGTACTTC. It is translated as CASRGQGDIQYF.

A word on this clone: Other nucleotide sequences in the sample specify the same CDR3. The chain has TRBV7-8 and TRBJ1-1; D gene ambiguous. Germline CDR1 and CDR2: SGHVS and FQNEAQ. Between the trimmed V and J ends, which lost 5 bases and 3 bases, there was a span of 4 bases. CDR3 length equals 11 residues. The CDR3 nucleotides read TGTGCCAGCAGCCCAGACACTGAAGCTTTCTTT. It codes for CASSPDTEAFF.

The chain joins TRBV5-4 to TRBJ2-3, with D possibly matching TRBD2 (6 bases). CDR3 length: 16 residues. Germline CDR1 is SGHNT and CDR2 is YYREEE (reference sequence). Trimming left V 2 bases short and J 2 bases short, with 15 bases between. CDR3 region: CASSLDRRGITDTQYF. Written as DNA, the CDR3 is TGTGCCAGCAGCTTAGATCGGCGGGGTATCACAGATACGCAGTATTTT.